A single sample gave rise to the 23 T cell receptor beta chains below, sequenced in a study of Graves' ophthalmopathy and Graves' hyperthyroidism. RNA transcripts yielded amplified TCR beta CDR3 regions. First-round RT-PCR employed HTBI primers, with a second-round multiplex PCR after it. TCRdb re-analysed the multiplex PCR reads in MiXCR, keeping a single row per CDR3 protein. Of over a million distinct CDR3 sequences listed, about 36% are singletons. Sequences were obtained from peripheral blood or thyroid tissue (not recorded which). The receptors here all came from an adult man with Graves' hyperthyroidism.

This clonotype occurred many times. The genes are TRBV5-5 and TRBJ1-3; D not resolved. The germline V gene has CDR1 SGHKS and CDR2 YYEKEE (reference sequence). Trimming left V 1 base short and J 0 bases short, with 8 bases between. The CDR3 has 15 amino acids. The CDR3 reads CASSLSQSSGNTIYF. The CDR3 region has the DNA TGTGCCAGCAGCTTGTCACAGTCCTCTGGAAACACCATATATTTT.

The chain carries TRBV28 and TRBJ2-7; TRBD1 might be the D (5 bases). This CDR3 region has 13 residues. V was clipped by 1 base and J by 9 bases, with 13 bases between them. Germline values: CDR1 MDHEN, CDR2 SYDVKM. The CDR3 here is CASSLSRGWVQYF. The CDR3 DNA follows: TGTGCCAGCAGTTTATCTAGGGGCTGGGTGCAGTACTTC.

The chain uses TRBV5-1 and TRBJ2-7, with TRBD1 identical over 10 bases. Germline trimming cut 4 bases from V and 5 bases from J; bases unmatched to any gene: 15. CDR3 length equals 17 residues. CDR1 and CDR2 from the germline V gene are SGHRS and YFSETQ. The CDR3, as DNA: TGCGCCAGCAGCCAAGAGGGGACAGGGGTCGAACCCAACGAGCAGTACTTC. Residues: CASSQEGTGVEPNEQYF.

This clonotype was picked up one time. The J gene is TRBJ2-3, the V gene TRBV2, with D possibly TRBD2 on 6 matching bases. This CDR3 spans 14 amino acids. The V and J ends lost 6 bases and 0 bases respectively, with 10 bases between them. CDR1 is SNHLY, CDR2 FYNNEI, per germline. CDR3 bases: TGTGCCAGCAGGCAAAGCGGGAGCACAGATACGCAGTATTTT. Its translation: CASRQSGSTDTQYF.

This clonotype came up many times. The chain carries TRBV4-3 and TRBJ2-5; the D is unclear. CDR1 is LGHNA, CDR2 YSLEER, per germline. The V and J ends lost 5 bases and 5 bases respectively, with 15 bases between them. This CDR3 spans 14 amino acids. As DNA, the CDR3 is TGCGCCAGCAGCGCCGAACACCGGGCGGAGACCCAGTACTTC. Protein sequence: CASSAEHRAETQYF.

About this clonotype itself: Being one base from a much bigger clone, this may be a read error. The conserved closing phenylalanine or tryptophan is absent in this CDR3, likely reflecting a read error. The chain recombines TRBV20-1 with TRBJ1-2; no reliable D call. This CDR3 is 14 amino acids long. The germline V gene encodes CDR1 DFQATT and CDR2 SNEGSKA (reference sequence). The V and J ends lost 6 bases and 3 bases respectively, with 17 bases between them. CDR3 protein: CSAPNKDWDYGYTV. The CDR3 region has the DNA TGCAGTGCCCCAAACAAGGACTGGGACTATGGCTACACCGTC.

Ten or more counts support this clonotype. The rearrangement uses TRBV2 and TRBJ2-6; D might be TRBD1 (5 bases). Germline-derived CDR1 and CDR2 are SNHLY and FYNNEI. Trimming removed 6 bases from V and 0 bases from J, with 9 bases in between. The CDR3 has 15 residues. The CDR3 nucleotides are TGTGCCAGCAGGCAGGGATTCTCTGGGGCCAACGTCCTGACTTTC. Amino acids: CASRQGFSGANVLTF.

A word on this clonotype: Possible read error: a much larger clone is one base away. The V gene is TRBV5-1, the J gene TRBJ1-1, with 7 bases fitting TRBD1. Germline CDR1 SGHRS, CDR2 YFSETQ. With V trimmed by 3 bases and J by 3 bases, 11 bases remained unmatched. This CDR3 has 16 amino acids. The CDR3 reads CASSSDRLDIDTEAFF. CDR3 nucleotides: TGCGCCAGCAGCTCGGACAGGTTGGACATTGACACTGAAGCTTTCTTT.

This clonotype was detected only a few times. The V and J genes are TRBV2 and TRBJ1-3; possible D gene TRBD1, 6 bases. V lost 7 bases, J lost 2 bases, and 12 bases lay in between. Germline-derived CDR1 and CDR2 are SNHLY and FYNNEI. The CDR3 extends over 14 amino acids. The chain's CDR3 is CASTGELPGNTIYF. CDR3 coding DNA: TGTGCCAGCACAGGGGAACTCCCTGGAAACACCATATATTTT.

Of note for this clonotype: A much larger clone is a single base away; this may be a read error. V gene TRBV10-3 combines with J gene TRBJ2-7; maybe TRBD1 (5 bases). Germline V gene data show CDR1 as ENHRY and CDR2 as SYGVKD. CDR3 size: 15 residues. CDR3 DNA sequence: TGTGCCAGCAGTCCCGCGCCAGTCACAGGCTACGAGCAGTACGTC. It specifies CASSPAPVTGYEQYV.

The CDR3 DNA follows: TGTGCCGGCACCAGGACTAGCGGGAGGGCCTGGGAGCAGTACTTC. This gives the protein CAGTRTSGRAWEQYF. The chain carries TRBV10-3 and TRBJ2-7, with 15 bases fitting TRBD2. The V segment lost 11 bases and the J segment 7 bases; nucleotides outside the gene matches: 12. CDR1 is ENHRY and CDR2 is SYGVKD in the germline V gene. The CDR3 runs 15 residues.

This clonotype was counted many times. The chain uses TRBV12-3 or TRBV12-4 and TRBJ1-6; a weak D match, TRBD1 (5 bases). Between the trimmed V and J ends, which lost 4 bases and 10 bases, there was a span of 11 bases. This CDR3 is 13 amino acids long. Written as DNA, the CDR3 is TGTGCCAGCAGTTATGGACATCCATCACCCCTCCACTTT. Amino acids: CASSYGHPSPLHF.

This clonotype was counted only a few times. This chain connects TRBV5-1 to TRBJ2-5; possibly TRBD2 for D (5 bases). This CDR3 region has 15 residues. Germline CDR1 is SGHRS and CDR2 is YFSETQ. Trimming cost V 4 bases and J 4 bases, with 17 bases left between them. The CDR3 sequence is CASSQQPTTSETQYF. The CDR3 DNA reads TGCGCCAGCAGCCAGCAACCGACTACCTCAGAGACCCAGTACTTC. The full variable domain, in which reference TRBV5-1 and TRBJ2-5 provide the parts outside the CDR3, is KAGVTQTPRYLIKTRGQQVTLSCSPISGHRSVSWYQQTPGQGLQFLFEYFSETQRNKGNFPGRFSGRQFSNSRSEMNVSTLELGDSALYLCASSQQPTTSETQYFGPGTRLLVL.

In its sample, this clonotype was seen a few times. This chain links TRBV12-3 or TRBV12-4 with TRBJ2-5; D is unresolved. The CDR3 is 14 amino acids. With 3 bases removed from V and 3 bases from J, the gap between germline ends came to 11 bases. The CDR3 nucleotides are TGTGCCAGCAGTTTTGGCCATTTGAAAGAGACCCAGTACTTC. Protein product: CASSFGHLKETQYF.

This clonotype was found many times. This rearrangement joins TRBV6-5 to TRBJ2-5; 8 nucleotides align to TRBD1. CDR3 length: 14 amino acids. Per the germline V gene, CDR1 is MNHEY and CDR2 is SVGAGI. The junction had 6 bases not matched to a gene; V was cut back by 7 bases and J by 2 bases. The CDR3 loop reads CASNGTGAQETQYF. The CDR3 nucleotides are TGTGCCAGCAACGGGACAGGTGCTCAAGAGACCCAGTACTTC.

Ten or more counts support this clonotype. The CDR3 nucleotides are TGCAGCGTTGTACTCGGGACTAGCGGGAGGAGTTATGCAGATACGCAGTATTTT. It codes for CSVVLGTSGRSYADTQYF. This chain connects TRBV29-1 to TRBJ2-3, with TRBD2 matching 15 bases. V trimming: 4 bases; J trimming: 4 bases; junction bases outside the gene matches: 12. CDR1 is SQVTM, CDR2 ANQGSEA, per germline. The CDR3 consists of 18 residues.

This clonotype was observed a single time. The rearrangement joins TRBV6-1 to TRBJ1-1, with D hard to call. Deletions cut 6 bases from V and 6 bases from J, with 23 bases between. Germline values: CDR1 MNHNS, CDR2 SASEGT. This CDR3 has 16 amino acids. The CDR3 DNA reads TGTGCCAGCAGAGTACCCGCCGACCCGGGGAGGGCTGAAGCTTTCTTT. Amino acid sequence: CASRVPADPGRAEAFF.

This clonotype has only one observation. The junction and the germline gene differ at one end; a read error may be behind it. V usage is TRBV6-5 and J usage is TRBJ1-2, with TRBD1 as a possible D gene (6 bases). CDR3 length: 12 residues. Germline-derived CDR1 and CDR2 are MNHEY and SVGAGI. CDR3 region: CASSAGDYDYTF. The DNA for the CDR3 is TGTGCCAGCAGTGCAGGGGACTATGACTACACCTTC.

This clonotype occurred many times. CDR3 residues: CASSRLQNTEAFF. CDR3 nucleotides: TGTGCCAGCAGTCGCCTACAGAACACTGAAGCTTTCTTT. The chain has TRBV2 and TRBJ1-1; no reliable D call. Germline lookup yields CDR1 SNHLY and CDR2 FYNNEI. V gave up 5 bases and J gave up 1 base, with 8 bases separating them. The CDR3 consists of 13 residues.

This clonotype came up many times. V is TRBV10-3 and J is TRBJ2-7; a possible D gene is TRBD2 (5 bases). V lost 6 bases and J 2 bases, leaving 14 bases between the germline ends. The CDR3 has 14 amino acids. In germline, CDR1 is ENHRY, CDR2 SYGVKD. The DNA of the CDR3 is TGTGCCATCAGACTAGACGGATCGACCTACGAGCAGTACTTC. It yields the protein CAIRLDGSTYEQYF.

The chain combines TRBV28 with TRBJ2-5; D is possibly TRBD2 (6 bases). The length of the CDR3 is 15 residues. Germline values: CDR1 MDHEN, CDR2 SYDVKM. Trimming cost V 7 bases and J 3 bases, with 18 bases left between them. CDR3: CASTFWGVREETQYF. The CDR3 coding sequence is TGTGCCAGCACTTTTTGGGGGGTTCGGGAAGAGACCCAGTACTTC.

This clonotype turned up a few times. J is TRBJ2-5 and V is TRBV12-3 or TRBV12-4, with 13 nucleotides matching TRBD2. The CDR3 covers 14 residues. J lost 4 bases, V lost 7 bases, and 3 bases had no gene match. The CDR3 here is CASTRTSGRETQYF. The CDR3, as DNA: TGTGCCAGCACCAGGACTAGCGGGAGAGAGACCCAGTACTTC.

This clonotype was seen many times. The gene calls are TRBV5-1 and TRBJ1-5, with D possibly TRBD1 on 6 matching bases. V lost 4 bases and J 7 bases, leaving 18 bases between the germline ends. Per the germline V gene, CDR1 is SGHRS and CDR2 is YFSETQ. CDR3 length: 15 amino acids. DNA for the CDR3: TGCGCCAGCAGCCCTTTAGCAGGGGAGGGACAGCCCCAGCATTTT. Translating gives CASSPLAGEGQPQHF.